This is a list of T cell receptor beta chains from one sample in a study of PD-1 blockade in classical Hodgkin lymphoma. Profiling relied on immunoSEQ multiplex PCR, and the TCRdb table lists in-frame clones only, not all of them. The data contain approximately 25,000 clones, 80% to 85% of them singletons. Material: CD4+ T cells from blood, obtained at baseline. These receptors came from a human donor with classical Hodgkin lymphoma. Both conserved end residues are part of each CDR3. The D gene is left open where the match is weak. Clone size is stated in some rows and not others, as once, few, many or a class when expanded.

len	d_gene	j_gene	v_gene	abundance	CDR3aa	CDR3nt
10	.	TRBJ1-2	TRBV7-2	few	CASSQYGYTF	TGTGCCAGCAGCCAGTATGGCTACACCTTC
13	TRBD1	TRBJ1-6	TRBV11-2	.	CASSLQGASPLHF	TGTGCCAGCAGCTTACAGGGGGCTTCACCCCTCCACTTT
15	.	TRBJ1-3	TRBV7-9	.	CASSARGGTGNTIYF	TGTGCCAGCAGCGCCCGGGGAGGGACCGGAAACACCATATATTTT
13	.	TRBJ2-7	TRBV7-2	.	CASSQTPAYEQYF	TGTGCCAGCAGCCAGACACCTGCCTACGAGCAGTACTTC
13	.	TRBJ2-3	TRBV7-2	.	CASGPNRADTQYF	TGTGCCAGTGGACCTAACAGGGCAGATACGCAGTATTTT
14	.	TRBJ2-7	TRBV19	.	CASSSNRDVDEQYF	TGTGCCAGCAGTTCTAACAGGGATGTCGACGAGCAGTACTTC
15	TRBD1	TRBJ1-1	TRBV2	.	CASRLDRVGSTEAFF	TGTGCCAGCAGGCTGGACAGGGTTGGGAGCACTGAAGCTTTCTTT
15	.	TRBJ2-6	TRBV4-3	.	CASSLVSSGANVLTF	TGCGCCAGCAGCCTGGTTAGCTCTGGGGCCAACGTCCTGACTTTC
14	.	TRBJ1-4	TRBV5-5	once	CASTPDATNEKLFF	TGTGCCAGCACCCCAGATGCAACTAATGAAAAACTGTTTTTT
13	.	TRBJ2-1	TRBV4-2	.	CASSPDSYNEQFF	TGTGCCAGCAGCCCGGACTCATACAATGAGCAGTTCTTC
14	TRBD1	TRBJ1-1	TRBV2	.	CASRPQGPVTEAFF	TGTGCCAGCAGGCCACAGGGGCCGGTTACTGAAGCTTTCTTT
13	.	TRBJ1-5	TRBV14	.	CASSQGLGQPQHF	TGTGCCAGCAGCCAAGGCCTCGGACAGCCCCAGCATTTT
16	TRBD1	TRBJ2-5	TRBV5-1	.	CASSSRQGLGLETQYF	TGCGCCAGCAGCTCGAGACAGGGTCTCGGTTTGGAGACCCAGTACTTC
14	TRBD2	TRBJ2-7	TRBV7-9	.	CASSPTGGIYEQYF	TGTGCCAGCAGCCCCACGGGGGGGATCTACGAGCAGTACTTC
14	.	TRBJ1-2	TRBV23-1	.	CASSQSRISDGYTF	TGCGCCAGCAGTCAATCCAGGATATCCGATGGCTACACCTTC
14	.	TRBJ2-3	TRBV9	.	CASSSASGTDTQYF	TGTGCCAGCAGCTCAGCTTCAGGGACAGATACGCAGTATTTT
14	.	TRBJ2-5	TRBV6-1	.	CASRSGETQETQYF	TGTGCCAGCAGATCGGGGGAGACCCAAGAGACCCAGTACTTC
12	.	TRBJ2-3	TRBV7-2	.	CATGSFTDTQYF	TGTGCCACGGGGTCCTTCACAGATACGCAGTATTTT
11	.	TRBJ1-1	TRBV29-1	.	CSASFNTEAFF	TGCAGCGCCAGCTTCAACACTGAAGCTTTCTTT
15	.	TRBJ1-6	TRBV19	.	CASSNRGRDNSPLHF	TGTGCCAGTAGTAACCGCGGACGGGATAATTCACCCCTCCACTTT
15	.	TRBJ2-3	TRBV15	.	CATSRNRERTDTQYF	TGTGCCACCAGCAGAAACCGGGAAAGAACAGATACGCAGTATTTT
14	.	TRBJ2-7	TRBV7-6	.	CASSLSRSSYEQYF	TGTGCCAGCAGCCTTTCAAGGAGCTCCTACGAGCAGTACTTC
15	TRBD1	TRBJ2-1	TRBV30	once	CAWQRQGSPYNEQFF	TGTGCCTGGCAGAGACAGGGGAGCCCCTACAATGAGCAGTTCTTC
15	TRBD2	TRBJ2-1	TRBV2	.	CASSELAGTYNEQFF	TGTGCCAGCAGTGAACTAGCGGGGACCTACAATGAGCAGTTCTTC
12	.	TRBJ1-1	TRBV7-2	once	CASTWRGTEAFF	TGTGCCAGCACCTGGAGAGGTACTGAAGCTTTCTTT
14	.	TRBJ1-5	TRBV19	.	CASSIGQGNQPQHF	TGTGCCAGTAGTATAGGGCAGGGCAATCAGCCCCAGCATTTT
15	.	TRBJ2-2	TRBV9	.	CASSVLDRGGRELFF	TGTGCCAGCAGCGTATTGGATCGGGGAGGCCGGGAGCTGTTTTTT
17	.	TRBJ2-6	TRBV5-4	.	CASSSRDGRPGANVLTF	TGTGCCAGCAGCTCCCGGGACGGACGCCCTGGGGCCAACGTCCTGACTTTC
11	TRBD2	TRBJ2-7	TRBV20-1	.	CSARRGGQQYF	TGCAGTGCCCGCCGGGGGGGCCAGCAGTACTTC
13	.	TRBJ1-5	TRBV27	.	CASSFRMDQPQHF	TGTGCCAGCAGTTTCCGGATGGATCAGCCCCAGCATTTT
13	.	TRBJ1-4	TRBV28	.	CASTIGGDEKLFF	TGTGCCAGTACTATAGGGGGGGATGAAAAACTGTTTTTT
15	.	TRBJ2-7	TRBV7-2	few	CASSQGRGSLYEQYF	TGTGCCAGCAGCCAAGGACGAGGATCGCTCTACGAGCAGTACTTC
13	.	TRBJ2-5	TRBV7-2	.	CASSFGDLETQYF	TGTGCCAGCAGCTTCGGGGATCTCGAGACCCAGTACTTC
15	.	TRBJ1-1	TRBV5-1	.	CASSPLLGMDTEAFF	TGCGCCAGCAGCCCCCTGCTGGGGATGGACACTGAAGCTTTCTTT
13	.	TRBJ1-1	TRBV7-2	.	CASSLGAGSEAFF	TGTGCCAGCAGCTTAGGGGCAGGCTCTGAAGCTTTCTTT
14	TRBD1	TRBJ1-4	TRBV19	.	CASISRTGHEKLFF	TGTGCCAGTATCTCCAGGACAGGGCATGAAAAACTGTTTTTT
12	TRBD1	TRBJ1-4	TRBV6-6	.	CASSLQGEKLFF	TGTGCCAGCAGCCTACAGGGGGAAAAACTGTTTTTT
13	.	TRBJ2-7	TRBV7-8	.	CASSSWVRHEQYF	TGTGCCAGCAGCTCTTGGGTCCGCCACGAGCAGTACTTC